Given below is one T cell receptor beta chain in context. Its cognate antigen has yet to be identified. The record has no base qualities; no much larger clone is one base away. The source of the sample is a study of technical replicates of blood from a few donors (dated 2017 in TCRdb). Library preparation employed the immunoSEQ multiplex PCR assay. In TCRdb, the immuneACCESS table is reduced to in-frame sequences with V and J assigned. These tables do not hold every clone; where another copy was compared, an unresolved V gene accounts for under half, and the others remain unexplained. The sample table holds tens of thousands of clones, of which about 93% were seen once. 0.2% to 0.25% of the sample is held by the ten biggest clonotypes. The CDR3, from cysteine to phenylalanine, totals 15 residues. Only CDR3 DNA is held: 45 bases, read in frame from base 1. The V and J ends are trimmed by 4 bases and 3 bases, leaving 12 bases between them. Taken from the germline V gene (reference sequence), the CDR1 and CDR2 loops are SEHNR and FQNEAQ.

Recombination linked TRBV7-9 to TRBJ2-2, with the D gene uncertain. Input material: T cells isolated from PBMCs. The sequence was obtained from a human donor in good health. The encoded CDR3 is CASSSPNEDTGELFF. The DNA sequence is given as TGTGCCAGCAGCTCCCCCAACGAGGACACCGGGGAGCTGTTTTTT.